These 16 T cell receptor beta chains were all obtained from the same sample, sequenced in a study of CD8+CD57+ T cells in acquired aplastic anemia. TCR beta VDJ and CDR3 profiles were obtained from a genomic DNA template. TCRdb reprocessed the reads via MiXCR and lists one record per CDR3 protein. The data contain roughly 200,000 distinct CDR3 sequences, 55% to 65% of them singletons. Those patients picked for sequencing had displayed CD8+CD57+ cell expansion on flow cytometry. The sequencing sample was made of sorted CD4+, CD8+, or CD8+CD57+ T cells (not recorded which) from PBMCs. These receptors were obtained from a human donor with aplastic anemia.

The rearrangement uses TRBV6-6 and TRBJ2-5, with 8 positions matching TRBD2. Looked up from germline, CDR1 is MNHNY and CDR2 is SVGAGI (reference sequence). The V gene end was trimmed by 8 bases and the J gene end by 7 bases; junction bases not matched to a gene: 6. The CDR3 contains 12 residues. The CDR3 coding sequence is TGTGCCAGCTGTCCGGGACTAGGGACCCAGTACTTC. This translates into CASCPGLGTQYF.

Concerning this clonotype: Germline and junction disagree at one end, which may indicate a read error. The chain recombines TRBV14 with TRBJ2-7, with D possibly being TRBD2 (5 bases). Germline V gene data show CDR1 as SGHDN and CDR2 as FVKESK. The CDR3 totals 15 residues. The CDR3 protein is CASSQDREPFYEQHF. The CDR3 coding sequence is TGTGCCAGCAGCCAGGATCGGGAACCTTTCTACGAGCAGCACTTC.

The V gene is TRBV29-1, the J gene TRBJ2-5, with D perhaps assigned TRBD1 or TRBD2 (6 bases each). CDR3 length equals 16 residues. Trimming removed 7 bases from V and 5 bases from J, with 26 bases in between. Germline values: CDR1 SQVTM, CDR2 ANQGSEA. CDR3 residues: CSALPTTRGVWETQYF. CDR3 nucleotides: TGCAGCGCGTTGCCAACTACTAGGGGGGTCTGGGAGACCCAGTACTTC.

This rearrangement joins TRBV6-1 to TRBJ1-5; D call uncertain. There are 15 residues in the CDR3. Germline V gene data show CDR1 as MNHNS and CDR2 as SASEGT. Trimming shortened V by 4 bases and J by 2 bases, and 12 bases separated the two germline ends. Here the CDR3 DNA reads TGTGCCAGCAGTGTCGGGGAGATAGGCAATCAGCCCCAGCATTTT. This encodes CASSVGEIGNQPQHF.

V gene TRBV7-3 combines with J gene TRBJ2-2; tentatively, D is TRBD1 or TRBD2 (5 bases each). The CDR3 totals 13 residues. Germline V gives CDR1 SGHTA, CDR2 FQGTGA. V shed 5 bases and J shed 4 bases, with 8 bases lying between them. CDR3: CASSIGATGELFF. CDR3 sequence (DNA): TGTGCCAGCAGCATCGGGGCCACCGGGGAGCTGTTTTTT.

Details on this clonotype: A much larger clone sits a single nucleotide away, making a read error possible. A read error is likely, as this CDR3 ends without the conserved phenylalanine or tryptophan. The chain's CDR3 is CASSQEGQGAYNEQFL. The CDR3 coding sequence is TGCGCCAGCAGCCAAGAGGGACAGGGGGCCTACAATGAGCAGTTCCTC. The gene calls are TRBV4-1 and TRBJ2-1; 11 bases fit TRBD1. With V trimmed by 0 bases and J by 2 bases, 0 bases remained unmatched. This CDR3 spans 16 amino acids. Germline V CDR1 and CDR2: MGHRA, YSYEKL.

The gene calls are TRBV2 and TRBJ1-6; no clear D gene. With 6 bases removed from V and 9 bases from J, the gap between germline ends came to 9 bases. Germline V lookup: CDR1 SNHLY, CDR2 FYNNEI. The CDR3 length is 12 residues. The CDR3 bases are TGTGCCAGCAGGGTTCAGTTTTCACCCCTCCACTTT. Translation gives CASRVQFSPLHF.

The V and J genes are TRBV14 and TRBJ2-7; a possible D gene is TRBD1 (5 bases). Deletions cut 5 bases from V and 1 base from J, with 15 bases between. Per the germline V gene, CDR1 is SGHDN and CDR2 is FVKESK. There are 15 residues in the CDR3. The DNA of the CDR3 is TGTGCCAGCAGCGTCGGCGTAGGGGCTTCCTACGAGCAGTACTTC. Encoded protein: CASSVGVGASYEQYF.

This clonotype was seen a few times. V and J are TRBV19 and TRBJ2-7, with D unresolved. Trimming stripped 5 bases from V and 5 bases from J, with 13 bases between. This CDR3 region has 13 residues. Germline CDR1 is LNHDA and CDR2 is SQIVND (reference sequence). The CDR3 sequence is CASSWCTANEQYF. CDR3 nucleotide sequence: TGTGCCAGTAGTTGGTGTACAGCTAACGAGCAGTACTTC.

This clonotype was seen a few times. The rearrangement links TRBV29-1 to TRBJ1-1; the match to TRBD1 covers 8 bases. The CDR3 is 12 residues long. Germline lookup yields CDR1 SQVTM and CDR2 ANQGSEA. V was pared by 6 bases and J by 4 bases, with 4 bases of the junction left unmatched. The chain's CDR3 is CSVIQGGTEAFF. CDR3 nucleotide sequence: TGCAGCGTAATACAGGGGGGCACTGAAGCTTTCTTT.

The gene calls are TRBV2 and TRBJ1-2; weak D call: TRBD1 (6 bases). The CDR3 totals 17 residues. Germline V gene sequence: CDR1 SNHLY, CDR2 FYNNEI. V shed 2 bases and J shed 2 bases, with 18 bases lying between them. The CDR3 nucleotides read TGTGCCAGCAGTGAAAAGGGGGGCAGCGGAGGCAACTATGGCTACACCTTC. It encodes CASSEKGGSGGNYGYTF.

In the case of this clonotype: This may be a read error: a much more frequent sequence differs by one nucleotide. The chain carries TRBV6-1 and TRBJ1-1, with a possible D match to TRBD1 (5 bases). The CDR3 runs to 13 residues. CDR1 and CDR2 from the germline V gene are MNHNS and SASEGT. V gave up 11 bases and J gave up 4 bases, with 17 bases separating them. The CDR3 nucleotides are TGTGCCGGCTCGCGGACATCAGGCACTGAAGCTTTCTTT. As protein: CAGSRTSGTEAFF.

This clonotype was counted at least ten times. V is TRBV5-1 and J is TRBJ1-3; D is possibly TRBD1 (5 bases). There are 16 residues in the CDR3. Germline V lookup: CDR1 SGHRS, CDR2 YFSETQ. V was cut by 2 bases and J by 2 bases, with 14 bases left in between. CDR3 region: CASSFRPRETGNTIYF. CDR3 nucleotide sequence: TGCGCCAGCAGCTTTCGCCCCAGGGAGACTGGAAACACCATATATTTT.

In its sample, this clonotype was seen once. With a much larger clone just one base away, this may be a read error. The rearrangement links TRBV4-1 to TRBJ1-1; D is perhaps TRBD1 (5 bases). From germline, CDR1 is MGHRA and CDR2 YSYEKL. The CDR3 is 14 residues long. The V end was cut by 3 bases, the J end by 7 bases, with 15 bases between. The CDR3 coding sequence is TGCGCCAGCAGCCAGGGACCTAGCGCCTTTGAAGCTTTCTTT. It translates to CASSQGPSAFEAFF.

This chain uses TRBV10-2 with TRBJ2-7; D possibly corresponds to TRBD1 (6 bases). CDR3 length: 12 amino acids. With 4 bases removed from V and 3 bases from J, the gap between germline ends came to 7 bases. Germline V gene lookup returns CDR1 WSHSY and CDR2 SAAADI. Here the CDR3 DNA reads TGCGCCAGCAGTGGACAGGTCTACGAGCAGTACTTC. Encoded protein: CASSGQVYEQYF.

This clonotype was seen once. The V call is TRBV7-9, the J call TRBJ1-4; TRBD1 agrees at 11 bases. From germline, CDR1 is SEHNR and CDR2 FQNEAQ (reference sequence). The CDR3 is 16 amino acids. Unmatched junction bases numbered 6, after V lost 5 bases and J lost 4 bases. In DNA, the CDR3 is TGTGCCAGCAGCAAGAGGACAGGGGGCTTTAATGAAAAACTGTTTTTT. It yields the protein CASSKRTGGFNEKLFF.